This T cell receptor (beta chain) was recovered during a study of T cell responses to AZD1222 COVID-19 vaccine (dated by TCRdb to the early 2020s). Context from the whole study: AZD1222 recipients with second doses at about 4 weeks or about 12 weeks were pooled, because spike-specific TCR depth and breadth did not differ between schedules. TCR sequencing was performed for approximately 240 trial participants, of whom some 200 were given two doses of AZD1222 and around 26 were given two doses of MenACWY control vaccine. Trial participants were enrolled by age into 18-55, 56-69 and 70-plus year subgroups, with roughly 160, 29 and 62 TCR-sequenced participants respectively.

This clone was counted a single time. Its antigen is not yet known. Base quality data are lacking; no much larger clone is found one base away. According to the germline V gene, CDR1 reads SGHRS and CDR2 reads YFSETQ. Taken from cysteine to phenylalanine, the CDR3 has 15 residues. Only the CDR3 DNA stays, 45 bases, in frame from base 1. The junction shows trimming of 4 bases on V and 7 bases on J, and the gene matches do not reach 10 bases of it. Findings and caveats that apply to the study as a whole: After two AZD1222 doses, both the breadth and the depth of spike-specific TCRs were significantly higher than at day 0 and than in MenACWY recipients. The whole spike protein was spanned by vaccine-associated CD4 TCRs, and dominant responses were seen in regions 160-218 and 743-854. Epitopes outside the regions mutated in the B.1.351 and B.1.1.7 variants were reportedly recognized by nearly half of the unique spike-specific TCRs. Because no day 14 peak-response samples were available, repertoires were characterized only after the peak T cell response. Participants were mostly white British, with more females than males. The authors suggested clonal diversity may have been underestimated. The 56-69-year group was small, and its depth increase did not reach significance, likely because of low power. Conclusions about previously exposed vaccinees were limited because only a handful of AZD1222 recipients were SARS-CoV-2 seropositive at baseline.

The CDR3 regions of human TCRbeta chains were subjected to immunosequencing. The source study handled its data this way. Repertoire TCRs were checked for matches against a reference library of SARS-CoV-2-specific TCRs that had been generated using the MIRA antigen-specificity platform. Breadth meant the fraction of unique TCRs that were SARS-CoV-2-associated, whereas depth meant the fraction of total T cells that were SARS-CoV-2-associated. Using the MIRA data, each spike-specific TCR was mapped to the spike region that the TCR reacts to and placed in a CD4 or CD8 class. Log10-transformed breadth and depth values were compared by one-way ANOVA with Sidak's multiple comparisons tests. What TCRdb holds here is the immuneACCESS table cut down to in-frame rearrangements. Part of the clones is not present; checked against another copy, under half of the missing clones reflect an unresolved V gene, and the others are unexplained. V and J calls plus clone size are reproduced from that table; the DNA served to infer D and trimming. The sample records about 120,000 clones, 70% to 90% of which are singletons. The top ten constitute 4.5% to 6% of the sample.

Per the publication, the time point label means: baseline before first vaccination. The vaccinee samples were drawn from two UK trials, COV001 and COV002, one of which was a single-blind randomized controlled phase 2/3 trial testing AZD1222 (ChAdOx1 nCoV-19) in healthy adults. For TCRbeta chain sequencing, PBMC samples were collected from trial participants at day 0 and at day 28 after the second dose. The sequence was obtained from an adult in good health. The V gene is TRBV5-1 and the J gene is TRBJ1-4, with 7 junctional bases fitting TRBD1. The source was peripheral blood, collected on day 0 of AZD1222 vaccination. The CDR3 is CASSPEGTAREKLFF. The nucleotides read TGCGCCAGCAGCCCGGAGGGGACAGCTCGTGAAAAACTGTTTTTT.